A selection of T cell receptor beta chains follows, all from one sample in a study of blood T cells in healthy people across ages. One entry per CDR3 protein results from TCRdb running MiXCR on the 5' RACE reads. This sample yields almost 300,000 distinct CDR3 sequences, of which 25% to 30% are seen a single time; approximately 30% belongs to the top ten. The sample was blood. These receptors all come from a woman aged 70-85 years in good health. Each CDR3 is given with its conserved first and last residue. The order of the fields is J gene, V gene, D gene, clone size, CDR3 protein, CDR3 DNA. The D gene is left open where the match is weak. Only some rows state a clone size, as once, few, many or a class for expanded clones.

j_call: TRBJ2-5; v_call: TRBV19; d_call: -; clone_size: -; cdr3_aa: CASSHPPGPKRETQYF; cdr3_nt: TGTGCCAGTAGCCATCCCCCCGGGCCCAAGAGGGAGACCCAGTACTTC
j_call: TRBJ2-7; v_call: TRBV20-1; d_call: TRBD1; clone_size: -; cdr3_aa: CSASSGQEVEQYF; cdr3_nt: TGCAGTGCTAGTTCGGGACAGGAGGTCGAGCAGTACTTC
j_call: TRBJ1-2; v_call: TRBV12-3/TRBV12-4; d_call: -; clone_size: few; cdr3_aa: CASTEDSWSGYTF; cdr3_nt: TGTGCCAGCACCGAGGACAGTTGGAGTGGCTACACCTTC
j_call: TRBJ2-1; v_call: TRBV7-2; d_call: TRBD1; clone_size: -; cdr3_aa: CASTPRTGDAYNEQFF; cdr3_nt: TGTGCCTCCACCCCCAGGACAGGTGATGCCTACAATGAGCAGTTCTTC
j_call: TRBJ2-1; v_call: TRBV4-1; d_call: TRBD1; clone_size: few; cdr3_aa: CASSQGDRVYAEQFF; cdr3_nt: TGCGCCAGCAGCCAAGGTGACAGGGTTTACGCTGAGCAGTTCTTC
j_call: TRBJ2-2; v_call: TRBV6-2/TRBV6-3; d_call: -; clone_size: -; cdr3_aa: CASSYGGTGELFF; cdr3_nt: TGTGCCAGCAGTTACGGGGGGACCGGGGAGCTGTTTTTT
j_call: TRBJ1-1; v_call: TRBV12-3/TRBV12-4; d_call: -; clone_size: once; cdr3_aa: CASSLALRDTEAFF; cdr3_nt: TGTGCCAGCAGTTTAGCGCTAAGGGATACTGAAGCTTTCTTT
j_call: TRBJ2-2; v_call: TRBV12-3/TRBV12-4; d_call: -; clone_size: -; cdr3_aa: CASSLNGGRTGELFF; cdr3_nt: TGTGCCAGCAGTTTAAACGGGGGGCGGACCGGGGAGCTGTTTTTT
j_call: TRBJ2-4; v_call: TRBV6-1; d_call: -; clone_size: -; cdr3_aa: CASSESPQPKNIQYF; cdr3_nt: TGTGCCAGCAGTGAATCCCCACAGCCGAAAAACATTCAGTACTTC
j_call: TRBJ2-7; v_call: TRBV28; d_call: TRBD1; clone_size: many; cdr3_aa: CASRGQGRAYEQYF; cdr3_nt: TGTGCCAGCAGGGGACAGGGAAGAGCTTACGAGCAGTACTTC
j_call: TRBJ2-7; v_call: TRBV29-1; d_call: -; clone_size: few; cdr3_aa: CSVERDGFSYEQYF; cdr3_nt: TGCAGCGTTGAAAGGGACGGCTTCTCCTACGAGCAGTACTTC
j_call: TRBJ1-6; v_call: TRBV7-8; d_call: -; clone_size: -; cdr3_aa: CASRPDSDLSPLHF; cdr3_nt: TGTGCCAGCAGACCAGACAGCGATTTGTCACCCCTCCACTTT
j_call: TRBJ2-1; v_call: TRBV7-9; d_call: TRBD2; clone_size: -; cdr3_aa: CASSLSRPGLANHNEQFF; cdr3_nt: TGTGCCAGCAGCTTATCGAGGCCGGGACTAGCGAATCACAATGAGCAGTTCTTC
j_call: TRBJ2-1; v_call: TRBV15; d_call: -; clone_size: many; cdr3_aa: CATSVTQRGNEQFF; cdr3_nt: TGTGCCACCAGTGTGACCCAACGGGGAAATGAGCAGTTCTTC
j_call: TRBJ2-5; v_call: TRBV28; d_call: TRBD2; clone_size: few; cdr3_aa: CASSSLAGKQETQYF; cdr3_nt: TGTGCCAGCAGCTCTCTAGCGGGAAAGCAAGAGACCCAGTACTTC
j_call: TRBJ1-2; v_call: TRBV7-2; d_call: TRBD1; clone_size: -; cdr3_aa: CASSNGQGYYGYTF; cdr3_nt: TGTGCCAGCAGCAACGGACAGGGGTACTATGGCTACACCTTT
j_call: TRBJ1-6; v_call: TRBV20-1; d_call: -; clone_size: -; cdr3_aa: CSTAQSNSPLHF; cdr3_nt: TGCAGTACTGCCCAGTCCAATTCACCCCTCCACTTT
j_call: TRBJ2-4; v_call: TRBV5-6; d_call: -; clone_size: -; cdr3_aa: CASSLGIHAKNIQYF; cdr3_nt: TGTGCCAGCAGCTTGGGGATTCACGCCAAAAACATTCAGTACTTC
j_call: TRBJ2-5; v_call: TRBV6-2/TRBV6-3; d_call: TRBD1; clone_size: many; cdr3_aa: CASSYPSRDRMETQYF; cdr3_nt: TGTGCCAGCAGTTACCCGTCCCGGGACAGGATGGAGACCCAGTACTTC
j_call: TRBJ1-1; v_call: TRBV20-1; d_call: -; clone_size: -; cdr3_aa: CSARVGSQNTEAFF; cdr3_nt: TGCAGTGCTAGAGTGGGGAGTCAGAACACTGAAGCTTTCTTT
j_call: TRBJ2-4; v_call: TRBV5-1; d_call: -; clone_size: -; cdr3_aa: CASSPGVGAKNIQYF; cdr3_nt: TGCGCCAGCAGCCCGGGAGTAGGGGCCAAAAACATTCAGTACTTC
j_call: TRBJ2-6; v_call: TRBV4-1; d_call: -; clone_size: few; cdr3_aa: CASSQGHSGANVLTF; cdr3_nt: TGCGCCAGCAGCCAAGGCCACTCTGGGGCCAACGTCCTGACTTTC
j_call: TRBJ2-5; v_call: TRBV20-1; d_call: TRBD2; clone_size: few; cdr3_aa: CSARTPGLVSETQYF; cdr3_nt: TGCAGTGCTAGAACCCCCGGACTAGTGTCGGAGACCCAGTACTTC
j_call: TRBJ2-1; v_call: TRBV19; d_call: -; clone_size: -; cdr3_aa: CASSIWGLERSEQFF; cdr3_nt: TGTGCCAGTAGTATATGGGGGCTAGAGAGGAGTGAGCAGTTCTTC
j_call: TRBJ1-1; v_call: TRBV6-5; d_call: -; clone_size: -; cdr3_aa: CASSFRSEGERAFF; cdr3_nt: TGTGCCAGCAGTTTTAGGTCCGAAGGAGAACGAGCTTTCTTT
j_call: TRBJ2-5; v_call: TRBV15; d_call: -; clone_size: many; cdr3_aa: CATSRPKEETQYF; cdr3_nt: TGTGCCACCAGCAGACCGAAGGAAGAGACCCAGTACTTC
j_call: TRBJ1-1; v_call: TRBV28; d_call: -; clone_size: -; cdr3_aa: CASSTFDRRGTEAFF; cdr3_nt: TGTGCCAGCAGCACCTTCGACAGGCGGGGCACTGAAGCTTTCTTT
j_call: TRBJ1-4; v_call: TRBV20-1; d_call: TRBD1; clone_size: -; cdr3_aa: CSATGQGAEKLFF; cdr3_nt: TGCAGTGCTACGGGACAGGGGGCTGAAAAACTGTTTTTT
j_call: TRBJ2-2; v_call: TRBV12-3/TRBV12-4; d_call: -; clone_size: once; cdr3_aa: CASSFAQGGTGELFF; cdr3_nt: TGTGCCAGCAGTTTCGCACAGGGTGGCACCGGGGAGCTGTTTTTT
j_call: TRBJ1-5; v_call: TRBV28; d_call: TRBD1; clone_size: few; cdr3_aa: CASSLGQGIVGPQHF; cdr3_nt: TGTGCCAGCAGTTTGGGACAGGGGATAGTGGGGCCCCAGCATTTT
j_call: TRBJ1-4; v_call: TRBV20-1; d_call: -; clone_size: many; cdr3_aa: CSATKGGEKLFF; cdr3_nt: TGCAGTGCTACCAAGGGAGGTGAAAAACTGTTTTTT
j_call: TRBJ1-2; v_call: TRBV18; d_call: -; clone_size: few; cdr3_aa: CASSPPGKEGYGYTF; cdr3_nt: TGTGCCAGCTCACCACCAGGCAAGGAAGGCTATGGCTACACCTTC
j_call: TRBJ2-7; v_call: TRBV3-1; d_call: TRBD1; clone_size: few; cdr3_aa: CASSRTGTGAYEQYF; cdr3_nt: TGTGCCAGCAGCCGGACGGGGACAGGAGCCTACGAGCAGTACTTC
j_call: TRBJ1-2; v_call: TRBV28; d_call: TRBD1; clone_size: few; cdr3_aa: CASSFAGTGGFYYGDTF; cdr3_nt: TGTGCCAGCAGTTTCGCCGGGACAGGGGGCTTCTACTATGGCGACACCTTC
j_call: TRBJ2-5; v_call: TRBV28; d_call: TRBD1; clone_size: few; cdr3_aa: CASSFSGTGYQETQYF; cdr3_nt: TGTGCCAGCAGTTTCTCGGGGACAGGGTACCAAGAGACCCAGTACTTC
j_call: TRBJ1-1; v_call: TRBV15; d_call: -; clone_size: few; cdr3_aa: CATSRGGGATEAFF; cdr3_nt: TGTGCCACCAGCAGAGGTGGGGGGGCCACTGAAGCTTTCTTT
j_call: TRBJ2-2; v_call: TRBV7-3; d_call: -; clone_size: few; cdr3_aa: CASSPAGQNTGELFF; cdr3_nt: TGTGCCAGCAGCCCGGCGGGCCAAAACACCGGGGAGCTGTTTTTT
j_call: TRBJ2-5; v_call: TRBV28; d_call: -; clone_size: few; cdr3_aa: CASSLEGTGFEETQYF; cdr3_nt: TGTGCCAGCAGTTTAGAGGGCACTGGGTTTGAAGAGACCCAGTACTTC
j_call: TRBJ1-4; v_call: TRBV18; d_call: -; clone_size: -; cdr3_aa: CASSVPASEKLFF; cdr3_nt: TGTGCCAGCTCAGTGCCAGCCAGTGAAAAACTGTTTTTT
j_call: TRBJ2-1; v_call: TRBV9; d_call: TRBD2; clone_size: -; cdr3_aa: CASSGLASNEQFF; cdr3_nt: TGTGCCAGCTCCGGACTAGCGTCTAATGAGCAGTTCTTC
j_call: TRBJ2-4; v_call: TRBV6-2/TRBV6-3; d_call: -; clone_size: -; cdr3_aa: CASSSPNKNIQYF; cdr3_nt: TGTGCCAGCAGTTCCCCCAACAAAAACATTCAGTACTTC
j_call: TRBJ1-4; v_call: TRBV29-1; d_call: -; clone_size: many; cdr3_aa: CSVEPTGEEKLFF; cdr3_nt: TGCAGCGTGGAACCGACCGGGGAAGAAAAACTGTTTTTT
j_call: TRBJ1-1; v_call: TRBV20-1; d_call: -; clone_size: -; cdr3_aa: CSAGGLQGRAFF; cdr3_nt: TGCAGTGCTGGAGGCCTACAGGGAAGAGCTTTCTTT
j_call: TRBJ2-5; v_call: TRBV11-2; d_call: -; clone_size: -; cdr3_aa: CASSSWTAIGTQYF; cdr3_nt: TGTGCCAGCAGCTCGTGGACGGCCATCGGGACCCAGTACTTC
j_call: TRBJ2-7; v_call: TRBV7-8; d_call: -; clone_size: -; cdr3_aa: CASSFLGQTYEQYF; cdr3_nt: TGTGCCAGCAGCTTCCTTGGGCAGACCTACGAGCAGTACTTC
j_call: TRBJ1-4; v_call: TRBV2; d_call: TRBD1; clone_size: -; cdr3_aa: CASRRDRADNEKLFF; cdr3_nt: TGTGCCAGCAGACGAGACAGGGCCGATAATGAAAAACTGTTTTTT
j_call: TRBJ2-7; v_call: TRBV9; d_call: -; clone_size: -; cdr3_aa: CASSPGAQGSYEQYF; cdr3_nt: TGTGCCAGCAGCCCCGGGGCGCAGGGTAGTTACGAGCAGTACTTC
j_call: TRBJ2-7; v_call: TRBV18; d_call: TRBD2; clone_size: few; cdr3_aa: CASTPAASGRGEVYEQYF; cdr3_nt: TGTGCCAGCACCCCTGCAGCTAGCGGGAGAGGTGAAGTCTACGAGCAGTACTTC
j_call: TRBJ2-3; v_call: TRBV7-9; d_call: TRBD1; clone_size: few; cdr3_aa: CASSRDRLFDTQYF; cdr3_nt: TGTGCCAGCAGCCGGGACAGGCTTTTCGATACGCAGTATTTT
j_call: TRBJ2-7; v_call: TRBV28; d_call: -; clone_size: few; cdr3_aa: CASSPSISYEQYF; cdr3_nt: TGTGCCAGCAGCCCCAGCATCTCCTACGAGCAGTACTTC